This T cell receptor (beta chain) was sequenced for a study of beta chain features in type 1 diabetes. Study observations and caveats: TCRB CDR3 length was moderately but significantly reduced in all four CD4+ subsets of Type 1 diabetes patients.

TCRB transcripts that were expressed got sequenced, as all of the isolated RNA had been reverse transcribed. Assay: immunoSEQ multiplex PCR; the TCRdb copy retains only in-frame clones and omits some. In the table there are a few hundred thousand clones, about 10% of which are singletons. Sorted cells reached over 98% purity in every population. As regards this clone: Its antigen remains unidentified.

Trimming took off 6 bases at V and 8 bases at J, with 15 bases between the two ends. Germline V CDR1 and CDR2: MDHEN, SYDVKM. There are 13 residues in the CDR3. The chain recombines TRBV28 with TRBJ2-3; D perhaps matches TRBD2 (5 bases). The source material was central memory CD4+ T cells from blood. The receptor's source is a man aged 25 to 45 with type 1 diabetes. In DNA form, the CDR3 reads TGTGCCAGCAGAACTAGATCCTCTGGTACGCAGTATTTT. Its protein product is CASRTRSSGTQYF.